This is a list of T cell receptor beta chains from one sample in a study of T cell changes during pregnancy in multiple sclerosis. The repertoire was sequenced with immunoSEQ multiplex PCR; TCRdb's copy has only in-frame clones and lacks some. This table holds over 70,000 clones, around 93% found once. Material: peripheral blood, obtained in the third trimester of pregnancy. The receptors come from a female donor with multiple sclerosis, enrolled in a pregnancy study. CDR3s leave out the opening cysteine and the closing phenylalanine or tryptophan. Each record gives: J gene, D gene, V gene, CDR3 protein. A D gene is named only where the DNA matches it firmly.

TRBJ2-5,NA,TRBV27,ASSWGRYETQY
TRBJ2-7,NA,TRBV27,ASSQGNEQY
TRBJ1-1,TRBD1,TRBV6-1,ASSRQGLNTEAF
TRBJ2-7,TRBD1,TRBV7-9,ASSYSGTGGDEQY
TRBJ1-5,TRBD1,TRBV7-9,ASSLGTANNQPQH
TRBJ2-3,NA,TRBV6-5,ASRSTGIDTQY
TRBJ2-7,NA,TRBV21-1,ASSKKKDRVYEQY
TRBJ2-2,TRBD2,TRBV19,ASSMTSGVNTGELF
TRBJ2-1,TRBD2,TRBV5-1,ASSLVPSGRTANEQF
TRBJ2-3,TRBD2,TRBV14,ASSPLGLADTDTQY
TRBJ1-1,TRBD1,TRBV2,ASRVPAGGTEAF
TRBJ2-1,TRBD2,TRBV11-1,ASSLETSGTF
TRBJ1-1,TRBD1,TRBV2,ASSETGGGNTEAF
TRBJ2-7,TRBD2,TRBV7-9,ASSPTSGNYEQY
TRBJ1-5,NA,TRBV7-8,ASSLLRLGNQPQH
TRBJ2-1,NA,TRBV5-1,ASSNTGSSYNEQF
TRBJ2-6,NA,TRBV5-1,ASSQGQFSGANVLT
TRBJ2-1,TRBD2,TRBV5-6,ASSLGLAAYNEQF
TRBJ2-5,TRBD2,TRBV19,ASSLIAGRSETQY
TRBJ2-5,NA,TRBV5-1,ASSLFGIGVQETQY
TRBJ2-7,TRBD2,TRBV7-2,ASSPVQTSASTEY
TRBJ2-7,TRBD2,TRBV28,ASSFQLLAGVYEQY
TRBJ2-7,TRBD2,TRBV25-1,ASSDWLADYEQY
TRBJ2-3,TRBD1,TRBV28,AIQQGALTDTQY
TRBJ2-7,NA,TRBV7-2,ASSFAPQGSGAYEQY